Sequencing of this TCR beta chain was carried out in a study of cytomegalovirus exposure and HLA in healthy donors. Study observations and caveats: Prior analysis indicated that the majority of TCR beta V segments exhibited productivity approximately 87% or approximately 30% of the time. The study found most TCR sequences rare, yet found some public TCRs in many donors. According to the study, 150 to 200 TCR beta chains were cytomegalovirus-associated.

Germline-derived CDR1 and CDR2 are SGHDT and YYEEEE. CDR3 length: 14 amino acids. V lost 2 bases, J lost 6 bases, and 12 bases lay in between. There are a few counts of this clone. Its antigen is undetermined. Both 60 Vbeta primers and 13 Jbeta primers went into the PCR. The repertoire was sequenced with immunoSEQ multiplex PCR; TCRdb's copy has only in-frame clones and lacks some. In the table there are roughly 140,000 clones, roughly 83% of which are singletons. This rearrangement joins TRBV5-6 to TRBJ2-1; the D gene is possibly TRBD2 (7 bases). The source is a human donor in good health. The sample consisted of PBMCs. The CDR3, as DNA: TGTGCCAGCAGCTTTAGGGGGAGGGGCAATGAGCAGTTCTTC. Translation gives CASSFRGRGNEQFF.